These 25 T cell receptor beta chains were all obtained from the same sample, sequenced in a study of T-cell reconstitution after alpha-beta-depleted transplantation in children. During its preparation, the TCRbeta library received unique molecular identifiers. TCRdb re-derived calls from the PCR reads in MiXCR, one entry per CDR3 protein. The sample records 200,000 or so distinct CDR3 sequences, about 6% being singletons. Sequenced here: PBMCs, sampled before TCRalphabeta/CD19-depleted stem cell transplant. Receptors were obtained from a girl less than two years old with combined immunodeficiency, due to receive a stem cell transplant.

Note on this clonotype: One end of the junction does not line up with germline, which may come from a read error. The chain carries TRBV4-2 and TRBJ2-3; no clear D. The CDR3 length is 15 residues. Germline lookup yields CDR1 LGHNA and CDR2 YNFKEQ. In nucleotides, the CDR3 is TGTGCCAGGAGCCCCCGGATTCTCCCCACAGATACGCAGTATTTT. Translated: CARSPRILPTDTQYF.

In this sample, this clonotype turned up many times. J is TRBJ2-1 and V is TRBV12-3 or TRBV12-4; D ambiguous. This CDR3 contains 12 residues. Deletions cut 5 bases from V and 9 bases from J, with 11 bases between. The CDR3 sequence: CASSRKGGEQFF. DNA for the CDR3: TGTGCCAGCAGTAGGAAGGGCGGTGAGCAGTTCTTC.

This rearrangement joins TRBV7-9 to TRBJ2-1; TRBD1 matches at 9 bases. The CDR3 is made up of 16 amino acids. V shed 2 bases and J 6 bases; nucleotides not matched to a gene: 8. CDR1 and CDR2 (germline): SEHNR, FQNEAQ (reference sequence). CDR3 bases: TGTGCCAGCAGCTTAACAGGGGGCGCGGGCTTCAATGAGCAGTTCTTC. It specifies CASSLTGGAGFNEQFF. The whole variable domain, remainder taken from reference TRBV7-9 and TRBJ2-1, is DTGVSQNPRHKITKRGQNVTFRCDPISEHNRLYWYRQTLGQGPEFLTYFQNEAQLEKSRLLSDRFSAERPKGSFSTLEIQRTEQGDSAMYLCASSLTGGAGFNEQFFGPGTRLTVL.

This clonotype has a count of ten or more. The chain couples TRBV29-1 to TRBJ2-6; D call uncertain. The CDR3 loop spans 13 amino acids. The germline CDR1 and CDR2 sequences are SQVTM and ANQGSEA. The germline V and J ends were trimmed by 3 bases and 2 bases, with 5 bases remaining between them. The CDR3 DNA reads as TGCAGCGTTGACGAGACTGGGGCCAACGTCCTGACTTTC. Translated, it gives CSVDETGANVLTF.

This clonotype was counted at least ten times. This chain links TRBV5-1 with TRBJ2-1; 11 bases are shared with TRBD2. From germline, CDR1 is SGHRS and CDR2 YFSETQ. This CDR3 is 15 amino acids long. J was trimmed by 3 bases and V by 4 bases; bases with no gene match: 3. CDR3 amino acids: CASSVGTSGYNEQFF. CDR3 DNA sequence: TGCGCCAGCAGCGTCGGGACTAGCGGCTACAATGAGCAGTTCTTC.

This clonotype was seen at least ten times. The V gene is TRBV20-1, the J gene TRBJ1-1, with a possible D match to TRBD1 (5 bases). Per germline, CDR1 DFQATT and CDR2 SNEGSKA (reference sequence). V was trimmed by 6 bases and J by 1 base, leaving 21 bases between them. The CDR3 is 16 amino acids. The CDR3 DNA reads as TGCAGTGCCGACGGCCTTTTAGAAACAGGGAACACTGAAGCTTTCTTT. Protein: CSADGLLETGNTEAFF.

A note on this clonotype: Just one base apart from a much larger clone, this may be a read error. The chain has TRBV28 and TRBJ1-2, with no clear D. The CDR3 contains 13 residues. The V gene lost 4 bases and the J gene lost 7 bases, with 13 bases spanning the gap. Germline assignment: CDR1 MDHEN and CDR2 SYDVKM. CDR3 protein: CASSSRRRIGYTF. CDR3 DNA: TGTGCCAGCAGTTCCAGGAGAAGAATTGGCTACACCTTC.

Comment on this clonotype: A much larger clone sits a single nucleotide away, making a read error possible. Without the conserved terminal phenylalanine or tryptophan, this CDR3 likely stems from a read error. The DNA for the CDR3 is TGTGCCAGCGTCGACATTAACTATGGCTACACCTGC. Amino acids: CASVDINYGYTC. The chain employs TRBV12-3 or TRBV12-4 and TRBJ1-2, with D uncertain. V dropped 8 bases and J dropped 1 base, with 8 bases sitting between them. CDR3 length: 12 residues.

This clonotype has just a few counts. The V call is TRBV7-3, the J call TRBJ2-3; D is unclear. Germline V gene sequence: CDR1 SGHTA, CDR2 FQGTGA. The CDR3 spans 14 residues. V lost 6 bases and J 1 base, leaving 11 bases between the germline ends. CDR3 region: CASRDSHRTDTQYF. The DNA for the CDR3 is TGTGCCAGCAGAGACTCGCACCGCACAGATACGCAGTATTTT. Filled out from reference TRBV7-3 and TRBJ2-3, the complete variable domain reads GAGVSQTPSNKVTEKGKYVELRCDPISGHTALYWYRQSLGQGPEFLIYFQGTGAADDSGLPNDRFFAVRPEGSVSTLKIQRTERGDSAVYLCASRDSHRTDTQYFGPGTRLTVL.

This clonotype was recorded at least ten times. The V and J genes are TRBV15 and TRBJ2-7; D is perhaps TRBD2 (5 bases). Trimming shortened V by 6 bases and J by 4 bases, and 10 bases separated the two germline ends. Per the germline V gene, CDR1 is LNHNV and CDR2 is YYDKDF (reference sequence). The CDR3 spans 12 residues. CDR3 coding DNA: TGTGCCACCAGTGGAACGGGATACGAGCAGTACTTC. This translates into CATSGTGYEQYF.

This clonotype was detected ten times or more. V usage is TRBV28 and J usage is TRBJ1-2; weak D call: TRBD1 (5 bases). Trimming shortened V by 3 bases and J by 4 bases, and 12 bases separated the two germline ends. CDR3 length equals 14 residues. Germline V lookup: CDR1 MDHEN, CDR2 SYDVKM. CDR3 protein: CASSFGGDPYGYTF. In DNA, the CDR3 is TGTGCCAGCAGTTTTGGAGGGGACCCCTATGGCTACACCTTC.

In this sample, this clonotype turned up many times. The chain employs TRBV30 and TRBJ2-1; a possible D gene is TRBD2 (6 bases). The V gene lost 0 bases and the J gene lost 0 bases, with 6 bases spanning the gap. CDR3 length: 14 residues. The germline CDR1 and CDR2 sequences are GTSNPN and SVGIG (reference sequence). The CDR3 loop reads CAWSVGGSYNEQFF. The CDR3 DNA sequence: TGTGCCTGGAGTGTGGGGGGCTCCTACAATGAGCAGTTCTTC.

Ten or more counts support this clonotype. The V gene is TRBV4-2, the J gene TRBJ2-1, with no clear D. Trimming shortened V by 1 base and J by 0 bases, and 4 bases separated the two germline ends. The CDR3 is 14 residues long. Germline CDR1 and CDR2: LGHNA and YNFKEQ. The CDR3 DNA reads TGTGCCAGCAGCCAAGGGGACTCCTACAATGAGCAGTTCTTC. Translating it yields CASSQGDSYNEQFF.

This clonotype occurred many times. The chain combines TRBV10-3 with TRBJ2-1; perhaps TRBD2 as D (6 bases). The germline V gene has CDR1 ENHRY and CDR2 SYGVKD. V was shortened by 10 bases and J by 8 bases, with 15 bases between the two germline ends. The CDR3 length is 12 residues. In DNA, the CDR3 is TGTGCCAAGAGGCGAGGGGAGGATGAGCAGTTCTTC. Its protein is CAKRRGEDEQFF.

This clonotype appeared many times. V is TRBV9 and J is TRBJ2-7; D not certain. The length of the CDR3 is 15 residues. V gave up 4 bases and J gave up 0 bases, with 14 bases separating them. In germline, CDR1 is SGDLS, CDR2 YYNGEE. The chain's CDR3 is CASSPGPSPSYEQYF. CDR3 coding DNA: TGTGCCAGCAGCCCGGGCCCTTCCCCCTCCTACGAGCAGTACTTC. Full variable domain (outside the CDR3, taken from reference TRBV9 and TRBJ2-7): DSGVTQTPKHLITATGQRVTLRCSPRSGDLSVYWYQQSLDQGLQFLIQYYNGEERAKGNILERFSAQQFPDLHSELNLSSLELGDSALYFCASSPGPSPSYEQYFGPGTRLTVT.

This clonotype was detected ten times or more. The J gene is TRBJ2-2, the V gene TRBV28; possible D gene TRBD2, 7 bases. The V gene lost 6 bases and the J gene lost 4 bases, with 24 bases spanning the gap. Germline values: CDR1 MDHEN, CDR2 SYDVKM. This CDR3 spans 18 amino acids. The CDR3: CASSVSPIWGGRTGELFF. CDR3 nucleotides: TGTGCCAGCAGCGTATCTCCTATATGGGGGGGGCGCACCGGGGAGCTGTTTTTT.

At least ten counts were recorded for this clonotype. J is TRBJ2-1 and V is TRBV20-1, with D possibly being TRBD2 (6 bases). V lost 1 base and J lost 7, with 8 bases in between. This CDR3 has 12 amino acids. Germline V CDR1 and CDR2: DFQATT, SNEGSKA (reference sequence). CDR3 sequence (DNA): TGCAGTGCTAGAGGGGACTCGAATGAGCAGTTCTTC. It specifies CSARGDSNEQFF.

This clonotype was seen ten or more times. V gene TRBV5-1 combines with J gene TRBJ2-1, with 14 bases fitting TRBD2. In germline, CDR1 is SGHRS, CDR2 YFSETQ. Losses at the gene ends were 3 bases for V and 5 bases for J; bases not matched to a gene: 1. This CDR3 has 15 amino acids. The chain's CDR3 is CASSWGLAGDNEQFF. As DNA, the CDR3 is TGCGCCAGCAGCTGGGGACTAGCGGGAGACAATGAGCAGTTCTTC.

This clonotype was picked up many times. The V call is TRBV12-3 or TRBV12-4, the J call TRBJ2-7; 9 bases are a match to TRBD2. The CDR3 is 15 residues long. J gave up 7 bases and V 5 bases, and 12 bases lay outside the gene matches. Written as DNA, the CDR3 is TGTGCCAGCAGTCTCTGGGCGGGAGGGCCTGGAGAGCAGTACTTC. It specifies CASSLWAGGPGEQYF.

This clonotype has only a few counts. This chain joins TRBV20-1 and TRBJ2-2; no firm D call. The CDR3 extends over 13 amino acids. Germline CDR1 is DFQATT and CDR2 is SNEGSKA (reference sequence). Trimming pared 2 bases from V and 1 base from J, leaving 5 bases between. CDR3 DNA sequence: TGCAGTGCTAGACGCGGGAACACCGGGGAGCTGTTTTTT. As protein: CSARRGNTGELFF.

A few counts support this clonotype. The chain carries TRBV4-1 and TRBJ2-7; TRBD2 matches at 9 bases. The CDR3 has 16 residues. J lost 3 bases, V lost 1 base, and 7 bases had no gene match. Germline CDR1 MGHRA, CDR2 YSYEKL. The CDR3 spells CASSQGVASGDYEQYF. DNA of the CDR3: TGCGCCAGCAGCCAAGGTGTGGCTAGCGGGGACTACGAGCAGTACTTC.

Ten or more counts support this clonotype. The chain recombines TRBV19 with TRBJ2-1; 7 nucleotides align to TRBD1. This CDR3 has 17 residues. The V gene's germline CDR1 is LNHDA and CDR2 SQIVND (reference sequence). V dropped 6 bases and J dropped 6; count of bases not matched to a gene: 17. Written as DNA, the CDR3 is TGTGCCAGTAGCCCAAACCCCCACAGGGGTTGGTCCAATGAGCAGTTCTTC. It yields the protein CASSPNPHRGWSNEQFF. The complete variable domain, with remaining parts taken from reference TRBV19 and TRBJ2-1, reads DGGITQSPKYLFRKEGQNVTLSCEQNLNHDAMYWYRQDPGQGLRLIYYSQIVNDFQKGDIAEGYSVSREKKESFPLTVTSAQKNPTAFYLCASSPNPHRGWSNEQFFGPGTRLTVL.

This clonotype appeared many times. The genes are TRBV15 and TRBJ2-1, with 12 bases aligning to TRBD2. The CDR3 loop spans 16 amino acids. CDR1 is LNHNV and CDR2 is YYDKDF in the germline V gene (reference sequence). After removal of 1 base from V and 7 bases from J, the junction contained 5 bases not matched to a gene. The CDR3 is CATSRATSGRRNEQFF. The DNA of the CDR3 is TGTGCCACCAGCAGAGCCACTAGCGGGAGGAGAAATGAGCAGTTCTTC.

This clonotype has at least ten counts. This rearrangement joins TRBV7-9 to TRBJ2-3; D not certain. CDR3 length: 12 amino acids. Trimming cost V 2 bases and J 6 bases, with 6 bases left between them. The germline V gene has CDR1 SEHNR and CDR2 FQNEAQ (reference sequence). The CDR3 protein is CASSLSPDTQYF. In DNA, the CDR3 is TGTGCCAGCAGCTTATCCCCCGATACGCAGTATTTT. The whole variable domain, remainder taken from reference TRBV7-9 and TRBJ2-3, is DTGVSQNPRHKITKRGQNVTFRCDPISEHNRLYWYRQTLGQGPEFLTYFQNEAQLEKSRLLSDRFSAERPKGSFSTLEIQRTEQGDSAMYLCASSLSPDTQYFGPGTRLTVL.

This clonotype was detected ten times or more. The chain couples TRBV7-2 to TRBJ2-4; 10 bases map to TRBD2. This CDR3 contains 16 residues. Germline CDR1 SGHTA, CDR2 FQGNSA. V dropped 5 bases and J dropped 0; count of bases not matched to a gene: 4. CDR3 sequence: CASSGTSAIAKNIQYF. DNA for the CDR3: TGTGCCAGCAGCGGGACTAGCGCCATAGCCAAAAACATTCAGTACTTC. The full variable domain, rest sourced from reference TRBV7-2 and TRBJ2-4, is GAGVSQSPSNKVTEKGKDVELRCDPISGHTALYWYRQSLGQGLEFLIYFQGNSAPDKSGLPSDRFSAERTGGSVSTLTIQRTQQEDSAVYLCASSGTSAIAKNIQYFGAGTRLSVL.